This TCR beta chain was sequenced during a study of blood T cell repertoires in COVID-19. In the original processing: Amplification with reference gene primers provided the estimates of nucleated cell counts. Only in-frame clones appear in the TCRdb table, and some are missing; sequencing was by immunoSEQ multiplex PCR. D and trimming come from the DNA, and the V and J calls and clone size come from that table. The sample includes roughly 87,000 clones, roughly 84% of them seen just once. This TCR came from an elderly woman with COVID-19, enrolled during active disease. Sequencing was done on a sample of peripheral blood.

CDR3 residues: CASSERASNTGELFF. For the CDR3, the DNA is TGTGCCAGCAGTGAACGAGCGTCGAACACCGGGGAGCTGTTTTTT. The rearrangement uses TRBV6-1 and TRBJ2-2; the D is unclear. The CDR3 extends over 15 amino acids. The germline V and J ends were trimmed by 2 bases and 0 bases, with 7 bases remaining between them. Germline V gene lookup returns CDR1 MNHNS and CDR2 SASEGT.